The clone carrying this T cell receptor (beta chain) is labeled medium-sized. The target antigen is unknown. This sample was taken from a study of metastatic and nonmetastatic thyroid tumors. Study in general: Repertoires from malignant and benign thyroid patients were compared across blood and tumor or nodule tissue.

Losses at the gene ends were 8 bases for V and 3 bases for J; bases not matched to a gene: 4. The CDR3 has 13 residues. In germline, CDR1 is MNHEY, CDR2 SVGEGT. Original processing notes: For papillary thyroid cancer, a distant-metastasis classifier was constructed from CDR3 differences observed across clinicopathological groups. MiXCR re-clonotyped the PCR reads for TCRdb. The V and J calls here are based on TCRdb, not the publication. The sample yields 15,000 to 20,000 clones, around a quarter seen once. The entire patient cohort was treatment-naive prior to thyroid surgery. Findings of the study overall: Malignant thyroid tumors reportedly had TCR beta diversity that was significantly higher than in benign nodules, in blood and tumor.

The TCR originated in a female donor with papillary thyroid cancer or a benign thyroid nodule (not recorded which). Some clones in this sample may be carry-over from other donors' samples. The rearrangement links TRBV6-2 or TRBV6-3 to TRBJ2-5; 9 bases line up with TRBD2. The sequenced material came from tumor tissue. CDR3 protein: CASRAGGEETQYF. The CDR3 nucleotides are TGTGCCAGCCGCGCGGGAGGGGAAGAGACCCAGTACTTC.